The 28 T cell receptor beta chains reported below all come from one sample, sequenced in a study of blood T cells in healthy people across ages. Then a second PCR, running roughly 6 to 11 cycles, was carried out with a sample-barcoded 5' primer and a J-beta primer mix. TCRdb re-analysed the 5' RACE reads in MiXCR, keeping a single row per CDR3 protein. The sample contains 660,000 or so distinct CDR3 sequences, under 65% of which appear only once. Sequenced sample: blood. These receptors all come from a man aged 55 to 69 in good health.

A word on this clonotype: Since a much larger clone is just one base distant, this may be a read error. The CDR3: CASSEQGHEQYF. CDR3 nucleotides: TGTGCCAGCAGTGAACAGGGTCACGAGCAGTACTTC. This sequence joins TRBV2 and TRBJ2-4; a weak D match, TRBD1 (5 bases). The J call could be wrong; TRBJ2-7 is a better fit for the DNA end. CDR3 size: 12 residues. Germline CDR1 SNHLY, CDR2 FYNNEI.

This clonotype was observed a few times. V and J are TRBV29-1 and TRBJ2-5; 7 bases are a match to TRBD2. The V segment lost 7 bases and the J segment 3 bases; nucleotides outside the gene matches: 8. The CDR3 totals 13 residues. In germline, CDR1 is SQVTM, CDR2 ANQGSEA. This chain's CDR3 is CSASLGTKETQYF. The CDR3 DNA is TGCAGCGCCTCACTAGGGACTAAAGAGACCCAGTACTTC.

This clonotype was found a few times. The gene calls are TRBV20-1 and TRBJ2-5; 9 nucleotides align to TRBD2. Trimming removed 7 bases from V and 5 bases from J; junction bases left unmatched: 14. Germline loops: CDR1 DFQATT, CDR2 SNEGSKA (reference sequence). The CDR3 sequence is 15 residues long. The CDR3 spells CSGNSGGPNDETQYF. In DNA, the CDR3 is TGCAGTGGGAATAGCGGGGGCCCAAACGACGAGACCCAGTACTTC.

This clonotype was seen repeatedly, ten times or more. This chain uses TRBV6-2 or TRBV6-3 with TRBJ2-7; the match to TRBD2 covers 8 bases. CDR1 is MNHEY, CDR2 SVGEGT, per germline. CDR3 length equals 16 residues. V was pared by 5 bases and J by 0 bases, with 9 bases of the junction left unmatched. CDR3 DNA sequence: TGTGCCAGCAGTGGAACGACTAGCGTGAGCTCCTACGAGCAGTACTTC. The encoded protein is CASSGTTSVSSYEQYF.

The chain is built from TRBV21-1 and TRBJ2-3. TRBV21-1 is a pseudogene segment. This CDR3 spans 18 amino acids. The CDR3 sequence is CASSPRTLPIGYTDTQYF. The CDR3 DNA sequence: TGTGCCAGCAGCCCCCGAACGTTGCCTATCGGTTACACAGATACGCAGTATTTT.

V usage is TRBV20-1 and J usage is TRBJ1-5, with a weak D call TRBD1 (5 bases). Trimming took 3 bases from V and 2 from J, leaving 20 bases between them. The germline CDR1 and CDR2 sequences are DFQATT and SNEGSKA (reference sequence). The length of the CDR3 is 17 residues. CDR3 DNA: TGCAGTGCTAGTGGTTTTTCCCGCAGGGCCGGCAATCAGCCCCAGCATTTT. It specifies CSASGFSRRAGNQPQHF.

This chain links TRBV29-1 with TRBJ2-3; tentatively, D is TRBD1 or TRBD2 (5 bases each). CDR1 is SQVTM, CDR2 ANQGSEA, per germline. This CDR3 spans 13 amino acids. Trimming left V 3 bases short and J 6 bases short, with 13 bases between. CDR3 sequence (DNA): TGCAGCGTTGAGGGACCCGGAACGGATACGCAGTATTTT. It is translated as CSVEGPGTDTQYF.

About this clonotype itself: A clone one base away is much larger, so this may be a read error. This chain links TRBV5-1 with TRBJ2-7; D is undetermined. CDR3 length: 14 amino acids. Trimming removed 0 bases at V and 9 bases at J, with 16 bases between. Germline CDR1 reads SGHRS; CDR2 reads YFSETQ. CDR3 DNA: TGCGCCAGCAGCTTGGCGCGCGCTTTCAACGGGCAGTACTTC. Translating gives CASSLARAFNGQYF.

CDR3 nucleotide sequence: TGCAGTGCGAGCACCGGGACAGGGGGACCACCCCTCCACTTT. Protein: CSASTGTGGPPLHF. The V gene is TRBV20-1, the J gene TRBJ1-6; TRBD1 matches at 11 bases. With V trimmed by 6 bases and J by 11 bases, 9 bases remained unmatched. The CDR3 sequence is 14 residues long. Looked up from germline, CDR1 is DFQATT and CDR2 is SNEGSKA (reference sequence).

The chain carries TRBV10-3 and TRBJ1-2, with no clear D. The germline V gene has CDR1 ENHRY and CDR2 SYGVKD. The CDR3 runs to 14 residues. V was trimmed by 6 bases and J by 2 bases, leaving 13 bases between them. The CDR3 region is CAIRPAEQNYGYTF. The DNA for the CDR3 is TGTGCCATCAGACCGGCGGAACAAAACTATGGCTACACCTTC.

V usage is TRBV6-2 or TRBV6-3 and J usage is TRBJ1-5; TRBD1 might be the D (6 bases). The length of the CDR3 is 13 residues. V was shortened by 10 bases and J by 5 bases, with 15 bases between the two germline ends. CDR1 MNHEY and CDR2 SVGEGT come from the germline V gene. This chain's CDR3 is CATAGQSHQPQHF. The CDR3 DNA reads TGTGCCACGGCCGGACAGTCGCATCAGCCCCAGCATTTT.

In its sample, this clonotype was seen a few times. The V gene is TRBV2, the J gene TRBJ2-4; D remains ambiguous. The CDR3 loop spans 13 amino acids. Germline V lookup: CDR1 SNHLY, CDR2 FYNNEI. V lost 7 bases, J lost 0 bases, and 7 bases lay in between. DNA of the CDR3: TGTGCCAGCACCCTATTAGCCAAAAACATTCAGTACTTC. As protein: CASTLLAKNIQYF.

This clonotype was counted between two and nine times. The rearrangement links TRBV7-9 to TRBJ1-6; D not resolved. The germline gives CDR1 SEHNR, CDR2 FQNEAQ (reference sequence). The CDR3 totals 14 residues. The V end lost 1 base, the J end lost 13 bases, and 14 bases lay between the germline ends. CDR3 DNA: TGTGCCAGCAGCTTAGAAGGGCCTTTATATCCCCTCCACTTT. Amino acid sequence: CASSLEGPLYPLHF.

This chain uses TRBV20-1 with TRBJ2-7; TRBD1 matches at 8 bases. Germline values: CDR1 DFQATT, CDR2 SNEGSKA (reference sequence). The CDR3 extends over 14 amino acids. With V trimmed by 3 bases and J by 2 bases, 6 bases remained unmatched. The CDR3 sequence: CSASRQGLAYEQYF. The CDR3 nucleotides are TGCAGTGCTAGTAGACAGGGGCTCGCCTACGAGCAGTACTTC.

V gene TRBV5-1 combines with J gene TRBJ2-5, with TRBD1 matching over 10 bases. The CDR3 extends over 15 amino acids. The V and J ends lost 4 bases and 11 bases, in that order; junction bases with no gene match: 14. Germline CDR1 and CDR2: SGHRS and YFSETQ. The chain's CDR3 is CASSGGQGPRREQYF. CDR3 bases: TGCGCCAGCAGCGGGGGACAGGGGCCTAGGAGGGAGCAGTACTTC. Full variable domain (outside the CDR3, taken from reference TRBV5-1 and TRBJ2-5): KAGVTQTPRYLIKTRGQQVTLSCSPISGHRSVSWYQQTPGQGLQFLFEYFSETQRNKGNFPGRFSGRQFSNSRSEMNVSTLELGDSALYLCASSGGQGPRREQYFGPGTRLLVL.

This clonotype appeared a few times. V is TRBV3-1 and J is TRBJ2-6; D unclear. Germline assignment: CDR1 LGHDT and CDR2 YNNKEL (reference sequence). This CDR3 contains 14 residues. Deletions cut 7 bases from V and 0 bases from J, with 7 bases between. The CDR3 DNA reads TGTGCCAGCAAAATCGGCTCTGGGGCCAACGTCCTGACTTTC. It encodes CASKIGSGANVLTF.

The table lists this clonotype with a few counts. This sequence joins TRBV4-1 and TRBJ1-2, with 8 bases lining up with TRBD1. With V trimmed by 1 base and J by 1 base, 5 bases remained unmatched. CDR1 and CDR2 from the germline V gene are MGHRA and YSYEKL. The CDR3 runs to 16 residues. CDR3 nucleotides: TGCGCCAGCAGCCAAGGGCAGGGGGCCTTTAACTATGGCTACACCTTC. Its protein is CASSQGQGAFNYGYTF.

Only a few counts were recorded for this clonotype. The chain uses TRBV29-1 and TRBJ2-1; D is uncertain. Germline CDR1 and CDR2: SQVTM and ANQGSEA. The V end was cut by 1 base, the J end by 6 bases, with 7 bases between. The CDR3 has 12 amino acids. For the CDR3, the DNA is TGCAGCGTTGAAGTCTCCCTCAATGAGCAGTTCTTC. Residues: CSVEVSLNEQFF.

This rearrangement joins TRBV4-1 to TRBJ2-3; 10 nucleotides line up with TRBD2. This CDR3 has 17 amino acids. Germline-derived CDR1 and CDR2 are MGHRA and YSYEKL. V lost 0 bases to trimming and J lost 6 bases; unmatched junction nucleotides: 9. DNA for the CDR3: TGCGCCAGCAGCCAAGATAGGGGGACTAGCGCGCCGGATACGCAGTATTTT. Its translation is CASSQDRGTSAPDTQYF.

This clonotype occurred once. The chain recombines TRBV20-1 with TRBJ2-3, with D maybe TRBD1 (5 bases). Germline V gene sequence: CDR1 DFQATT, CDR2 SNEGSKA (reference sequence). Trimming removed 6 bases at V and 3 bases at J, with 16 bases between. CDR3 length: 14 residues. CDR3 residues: CSAQPWTSTDTQYF. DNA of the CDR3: TGCAGTGCCCAACCTTGGACAAGTACAGATACGCAGTATTTT.

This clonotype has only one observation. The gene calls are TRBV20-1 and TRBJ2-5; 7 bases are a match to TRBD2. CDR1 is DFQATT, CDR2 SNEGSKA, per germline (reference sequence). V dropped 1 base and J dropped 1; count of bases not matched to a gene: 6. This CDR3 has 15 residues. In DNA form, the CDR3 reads TGCAGTGCTAGAGTGACTAGCAGGCCCCAAGAGACCCAGTACTTC. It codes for CSARVTSRPQETQYF.

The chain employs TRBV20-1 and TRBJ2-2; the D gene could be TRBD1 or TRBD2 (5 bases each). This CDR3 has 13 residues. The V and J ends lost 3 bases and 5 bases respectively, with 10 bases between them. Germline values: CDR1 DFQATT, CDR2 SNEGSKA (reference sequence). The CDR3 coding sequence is TGCAGTGCTAGCCGGGGCGGAACCGGGGAGCTGTTTTTT. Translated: CSASRGGTGELFF.

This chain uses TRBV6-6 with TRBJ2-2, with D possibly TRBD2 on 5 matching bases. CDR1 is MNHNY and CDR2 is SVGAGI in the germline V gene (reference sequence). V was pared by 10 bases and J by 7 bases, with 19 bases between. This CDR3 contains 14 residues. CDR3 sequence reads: CATQQRATLGELFF. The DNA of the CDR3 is TGTGCCACTCAACAGAGGGCGACACTCGGGGAGCTGTTTTTT.

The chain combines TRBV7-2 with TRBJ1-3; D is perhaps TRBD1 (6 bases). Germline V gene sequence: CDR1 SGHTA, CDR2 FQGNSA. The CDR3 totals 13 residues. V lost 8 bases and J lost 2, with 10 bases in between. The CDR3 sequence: CASGQGPGNTIYF. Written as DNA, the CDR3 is TGTGCCAGCGGCCAGGGGCCTGGAAACACCATATATTTT.

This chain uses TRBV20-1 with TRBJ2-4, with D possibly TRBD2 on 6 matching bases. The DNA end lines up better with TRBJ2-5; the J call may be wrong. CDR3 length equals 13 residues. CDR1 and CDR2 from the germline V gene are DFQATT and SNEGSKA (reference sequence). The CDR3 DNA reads TGCAGTGCGCAACCGGGGGTAAAAGAGACCCAGTACTTC. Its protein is CSAQPGVKETQYF.

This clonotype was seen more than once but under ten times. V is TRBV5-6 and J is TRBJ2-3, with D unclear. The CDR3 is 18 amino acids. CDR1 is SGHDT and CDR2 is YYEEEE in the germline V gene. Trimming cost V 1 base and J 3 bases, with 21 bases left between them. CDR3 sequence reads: CASSLLPSRPNSTDTQYF. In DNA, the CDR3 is TGTGCCAGCAGCTTGCTCCCATCCCGACCCAATTCAACAGATACGCAGTATTTT.

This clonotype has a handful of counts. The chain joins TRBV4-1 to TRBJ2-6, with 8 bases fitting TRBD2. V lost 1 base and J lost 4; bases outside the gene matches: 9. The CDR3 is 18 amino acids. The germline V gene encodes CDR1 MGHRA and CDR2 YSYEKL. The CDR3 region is CASSQVRGGDSGANVLTF. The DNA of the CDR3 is TGCGCCAGCAGCCAAGTCCGGGGGGGAGATTCGGGGGCCAACGTCCTGACTTTC.

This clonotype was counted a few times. CDR3 coding DNA: TGCAGTGCTATTACAGGGTGGACTGAAGCTTTCTTT. Translated, it gives CSAITGWTEAFF. This chain uses TRBV20-1 with TRBJ1-1; maybe TRBD1 (6 bases). Germline CDR1 DFQATT, CDR2 SNEGSKA (reference sequence). The CDR3 extends over 12 amino acids. V dropped 4 bases and J dropped 5 bases, with 11 bases sitting between them.